Below, 28 T cell receptor beta chains from the same sample are listed, as sequenced in a study of T cells in women clearing cervical HPV infection. The repertoire was sequenced with immunoSEQ multiplex PCR; TCRdb's copy has only in-frame clones and lacks some. The table for this sample gives about 30,000 clones. The sample taken for sequencing was blood buffy coat. Source of these receptors: a woman between 18 and 75 years old with a cervical HPV16 infection that either progressed to CIN3+ or cleared (not recorded which).

The CDR3 loop reads CASSPPGETQYF. The sequenced part of the CDR3 DNA is TGTGCCAGCAGCCCTCCGGGGGAGACC. This chain links TRBV7-9 with TRBJ2-5; a possible D gene is TRBD2 (5 bases). The DNA ends 3 residues before the CDR3 does, and the rest of the CDR3 is filled in from the germline J gene. Trimming removed 5 bases from V and 5 bases from J, with 9 bases in between. CDR3 length equals 12 residues. Germline-derived CDR1 and CDR2 are SEHNR and FQNEAQ (reference sequence).

Details on this clone: The read ends 3 residues shy of where the CDR3 ends; the end is completed using the germline J gene. The rearrangement joins TRBV2 to TRBJ2-2, with 10 bases lining up with TRBD1. The V and J ends lost 6 bases and 5 bases, in that order; junction bases with no gene match: 6. Germline lookup yields CDR1 SNHLY and CDR2 FYNNEI. The CDR3 covers 15 residues. The covered CDR3 bases are TGTGCCAGCAGGGCGGACAGGGGGGCGACCGGGGAG. This encodes CASRADRGATGE. The full CDR3 protein is CASRADRGATGELFF.

On this clone itself: The missing CDR3 end, 3 residues past where the read stops, is filled in from the germline J gene. The chain is built from TRBV20-1 and TRBJ2-3; D ambiguous. The length of the CDR3 is 12 residues. Germline values: CDR1 DFQATT, CDR2 SNEGSKA (reference sequence). The ends were cut back, 5 bases at V and 4 bases at J, with 10 bases in the middle. CDR3 sequence reads: CSAWKGADTQYF. CDR3 DNA (partial): TGCAGTGCTTGGAAGGGTGCAGATACG.

About this clone: The DNA ends 3 residues before the CDR3 does, and the rest of the CDR3 is filled in from the germline J gene. The chain combines TRBV7-9 with TRBJ2-1, with TRBD2 matching 7 bases. The CDR3 extends over 15 amino acids. Germline V gives CDR1 SEHNR, CDR2 FQNEAQ (reference sequence). V lost 4 bases and J lost 7; bases outside the gene matches: 10. CDR3 bases read: TGTGCCAGCAGCTCCCCCAGCGGGATAGTTAATGAG. This gives the protein CASSSPSGIVNE. The entire CDR3 reads CASSSPSGIVNEQFF.

Regarding this clone: The read finishes 3 residues shy of the CDR3 end, and the germline J gene is used to complete it. The chain is built from TRBV20-1 and TRBJ1-6, with TRBD1 matching over 8 bases. Looked up from germline, CDR1 is DFQATT and CDR2 is SNEGSKA (reference sequence). V shed 3 bases and J 10 bases; nucleotides not matched to a gene: 11. The CDR3 spans 15 residues. CDR3 region: CSASGQGNFRSPLHF. CDR3 DNA (partial): TGCAGTGCTAGCGGACAGGGTAATTTTAGATCACCC.

On this clone itself: The read comes to an end 3 residues before the CDR3 does, leaving the germline J gene to fill in the end. The chain employs TRBV4-1 and TRBJ2-7; TRBD1 matches at 9 bases. The V gene end was trimmed by 0 bases and the J gene end by 6 bases; junction bases not matched to a gene: 9. The germline CDR1 and CDR2 sequences are MGHRA and YSYEKL. This CDR3 is 16 amino acids long. The sequenced part of the CDR3 DNA is TGCGCCAGCAGCCAAGATCGAGAACAGGGGGCTGGCGAG. It translates to CASSQDREQGAGE. The CDR3 in full is CASSQDREQGAGEQYF.

In the case of this clone: From the germline J gene comes the end of the CDR3, since the read stops 3 residues before it. The chain links TRBV19 to TRBJ1-5; D gene unclear. Germline CDR1 LNHDA, CDR2 SQIVND (reference sequence). V shed 3 bases and J shed 4 bases, with 13 bases lying between them. The CDR3 is 15 amino acids. CDR3 DNA, as far as it was read: TGTGCCAGTAGTATTGGGCGTCGGCTGAATCAGCCC. It is translated as CASSIGRRLNQP. In full, the CDR3 is CASSIGRRLNQPQHF. Based on the CDR3 plus reference TRBV19 and TRBJ1-5, the full variable domain is DGGITQSPKYLFRKEGQNVTLSCEQNLNHDAMYWYRQDPGQGLRLIYYSQIVNDFQKGDIAEGYSVSREKKESFPLTVTSAQKNPTAFYLCASSIGRRLNQPQHFGDGTRLSIL.

A remark on this clone: The sequence runs out 3 residues before the end of the CDR3; the remainder is reconstructed from the germline J gene. The rearrangement joins TRBV9 to TRBJ2-7; 8 bases align to TRBD1. Per the germline V gene, CDR1 is SGDLS and CDR2 is YYNGEE. CDR3 size: 15 residues. With 4 bases clipped from V and 5 bases from J, the junction kept 11 bases outside the gene matches. The CDR3 protein is CASSPAGQGYHEQYF. CDR3 DNA, as far as it was read: TGTGCCAGCAGCCCCGCAGGACAGGGATACCACGAG.

A word on this clone: The CDR3 goes on 3 residues after the read ends, and that part is filled in from the germline J gene. This sequence joins TRBV7-2 and TRBJ1-2; 7 nucleotides match TRBD1. This CDR3 comprises 15 residues. Losses at the gene ends were 5 bases for V and 2 bases for J; bases not matched to a gene: 8. Germline V CDR1 and CDR2: SGHTA, FQGNSA. CDR3 DNA (partial): TGTGCCAGCAGCCCCGTCAGGGGGTCCAACTATGGC. Encoded protein: CASSPVRGSNYG. The CDR3 as a whole reads CASSPVRGSNYGYTF.

On this clone itself: The read falls 3 residues short of the CDR3 end, and the missing part is taken from the germline J gene. The gene calls are TRBV19 and TRBJ2-1, with a possible D match to TRBD2 (6 bases). V lost 6 bases and J lost 7, with 13 bases in between. The CDR3 loop spans 13 amino acids. CDR1 and CDR2 (germline): LNHDA, SQIVND (reference sequence). Partial CDR3 DNA: TGTGCCAGTAGGATTGGGGCGGGGAATGAG. It is translated as CASRIGAGNE. The whole CDR3 protein reads CASRIGAGNEQFF. The variable domain in full, with the rest retrieved from reference TRBV19 and TRBJ2-1, is DGGITQSPKYLFRKEGQNVTLSCEQNLNHDAMYWYRQDPGQGLRLIYYSQIVNDFQKGDIAEGYSVSREKKESFPLTVTSAQKNPTAFYLCASRIGAGNEQFFGPGTRLTVL.

Concerning this clone: The CDR3 end lies 3 residues beyond the end of the read and is filled in from the germline J gene. The chain employs TRBV19 and TRBJ2-5; D remains ambiguous. Trimming shortened V by 5 bases and J by 0 bases, and 10 bases separated the two germline ends. This CDR3 is 14 amino acids long. Per germline, CDR1 LNHDA and CDR2 SQIVND (reference sequence). The CDR3 DNA, read in part, is TGTGCCAGTAGTGCGACTGGTAACCAAGAGACC. Encoded protein: CASSATGNQET. The full CDR3 is CASSATGNQETQYF.

Details on this clone: The read halts 3 residues ahead of the CDR3 end, with the missing end drawn from the germline J gene. The chain couples TRBV5-1 to TRBJ1-2, with a weak D call TRBD1 (6 bases). In germline, CDR1 is SGHRS, CDR2 YFSETQ. The CDR3 is made up of 14 amino acids. CDR3 protein: CASSISGPGEGYTF. CDR3 bases read: TGCGCCAGCAGTATTTCGGGACCAGGGGAGGGC.

The chain's CDR3 is CASSEQAGGRETQYF. The covered CDR3 bases are TGTGCCAGCAGTGAACAGGCGGGGGGTAGGGAGACC. This chain uses TRBV6-1 with TRBJ2-5; 8 bases agree with TRBD2. Read data end 3 residues before the CDR3 end; the end is taken from the germline J gene. Unmatched junction bases numbered 7, after V lost 2 bases and J lost 5 bases. CDR1 is MNHNS and CDR2 is SASEGT in the germline V gene. This CDR3 contains 15 residues.

With respect to this clone: The read ends 3 residues shy of where the CDR3 ends; the end is completed using the germline J gene. The rearrangement joins TRBV5-6 to TRBJ1-1; tentatively, D is TRBD1 (5 bases). Trimming stripped 4 bases from V and 6 bases from J, with 16 bases between. The CDR3 contains 14 residues. Germline V gene data show CDR1 as SGHDT and CDR2 as YYEEEE. The CDR3 here is CASSGDGWGAEAFF. CDR3 bases read: TGTGCCAGCAGCGGGGACGGATGGGGGGCTGAA.

By frequency, this clone registers medium-sized. The read ends 3 residues shy of where the CDR3 ends; the end is completed using the germline J gene. The genes are TRBV18 and TRBJ2-2; TRBD1 matches 7 bases. The ends lost 4 bases at V and 4 bases at J; junction bases unmatched: 6. The germline V gene has CDR1 KGHSH and CDR2 LQKENI. The CDR3 loop spans 15 amino acids. The CDR3 protein is CASSQRDSRTGELFF. CDR3 DNA (partial): TGTGCCAGCTCACAGAGGGACAGTCGCACCGGGGAG.

Remarks on this clone: The read terminates 3 residues ahead of where the CDR3 ends, so the germline J gene completes it. The chain recombines TRBV5-1 with TRBJ2-3, with TRBD2 matching 12 bases. Per germline, CDR1 SGHRS and CDR2 YFSETQ. CDR3 length: 18 amino acids. With V trimmed by 4 bases and J by 1 base, 10 bases remained unmatched. The part of the CDR3 DNA that was read is TGCGCCAGCAGCCTGGGACTAGCGGGCCCATGGGGCACAGATACG. It specifies CASSLGLAGPWGTDT. The whole CDR3 protein reads CASSLGLAGPWGTDTQYF.

In the case of this clone: The sequenced fragment ends 3 residues before the CDR3 boundary, so the rest is inferred from the germline J gene. V is TRBV2 and J is TRBJ1-2; D is perhaps TRBD1 (6 bases). The germline V gene encodes CDR1 SNHLY and CDR2 FYNNEI. The CDR3 spans 14 residues. V was pared by 6 bases and J by 5 bases, with 16 bases between. CDR3 sequence: CASRIFGQRYGYTF. CDR3 bases read: TGTGCCAGCAGGATCTTTGGACAGAGGTATGGC.

About this clone: A read error may produce the germline difference seen at one junction end. From the germline J gene comes the end of the CDR3, since the read stops 3 residues before it. V gene TRBV19 combines with J gene TRBJ1-2, with TRBD1 as a possible D gene (6 bases). Germline CDR1 LNHDA, CDR2 SQIVND (reference sequence). This CDR3 region has 14 residues. CDR3 protein: CTSSMGGRGYGYTF. The CDR3 bases that were read are TGTACCAGTAGTATGGGGGGGCGAGGCTATGGC.

To note about this clone: The CDR3 end lies 3 residues beyond the end of the read and is filled in from the germline J gene. This chain links TRBV4-2 with TRBJ2-1, with a weak D call TRBD2 (5 bases). The CDR3 totals 15 residues. Trimming cost V 6 bases and J 2 bases, with 14 bases left between them. Germline assignment: CDR1 LGHNA and CDR2 YNFKEQ. The CDR3 protein is CASSPLATPYNEQFF. The sequenced part of the CDR3 DNA is TGTGCCAGCAGTCCCCTAGCTACCCCCTACAATGAG.

To note about this clone: The CDR3 end lies 3 residues beyond the end of the read and is filled in from the germline J gene. The chain is built from TRBV6-4 and TRBJ2-2, with a weak D call TRBD1 (6 bases). With 2 bases removed from V and 5 bases from J, the gap between germline ends came to 15 bases. Germline CDR1 MRHNA, CDR2 SNTAGT. The CDR3 runs 16 residues. The CDR3 protein is CASSDGAGRGTGELFF. Partial CDR3 DNA: TGTGCCAGCAGTGACGGCGCGGGCAGGGGTACCGGGGAG.

Comment on this clone: The read ends 3 residues before the CDR3 terminus; that terminus is restored from the germline J gene. This chain connects TRBV5-1 to TRBJ2-2; 7 nucleotides align to TRBD1. V shed 4 bases, J shed 1 base, and the junction held 7 bases outside the gene matches. Germline V lookup: CDR1 SGHRS, CDR2 YFSETQ. The CDR3 consists of 16 residues. The sequenced CDR3 bases are TGCGCCAGCAGCACTGGAGACAGGGTGAACACCGGGGAG. This codes for CASSTGDRVNTGE. The whole CDR3 protein is CASSTGDRVNTGELFF.

Turning to this clone: The read stops 3 residues short of the end of the CDR3; the missing end is completed from the germline J gene. The chain joins TRBV7-6 to TRBJ1-1; D call uncertain. The CDR3 has 14 residues. Per germline, CDR1 SGHVS and CDR2 FNYEAQ. V lost 5 bases, J lost 4 bases, and 14 bases lay in between. CDR3 region: CASSPGPRGTEAFF. Partial CDR3 DNA: TGTGCCAGCAGCCCCGGGCCCCGGGGCACTGAA. Supplemented by reference TRBV7-6 and TRBJ1-1, the full variable domain reads GAGVSQSPRYKVTKRGQDVALRCDPISGHVSLYWYRQALGQGPEFLTYFNYEAQQDKSGLPNDRFSAERPEGSISTLTIQRTEQRDSAMYRCASSPGPRGTEAFFGQGTRLTVV.

A note on this clone: Read coverage stops 3 residues before the CDR3 terminus; the germline J gene supplies the remainder. The chain recombines TRBV15 with TRBJ2-5; D is perhaps TRBD1 (6 bases). V dropped 8 bases and J dropped 5 bases, with 18 bases sitting between them. The CDR3 sequence is 14 residues long. Germline V gene data show CDR1 as LNHNV and CDR2 as YYDKDF (reference sequence). The DNA read from the CDR3 is TGTGCCACCTCCGCTGGGGGCCAAGGGGAGACC. Its translation is CATSAGGQGET. The whole CDR3 is CATSAGGQGETQYF. Supplemented by reference TRBV15 and TRBJ2-5, the full variable domain reads DAMVIQNPRYQVTQFGKPVTLSCSQTLNHNVMYWYQQKSSQAPKLLFHYYDKDFNNEADTPDNFQSRRPNTSFCFLDIRSPGLGDTAMYLCATSAGGQGETQYFGPGTRLLVL.

The CDR3 DNA, read in part, is TGTGCCAGCACTATGCGCTCCTACAATGAG. Protein: CASTMRSYNE. The full-length CDR3 reads as CASTMRSYNEQFF. The rearrangement links TRBV2 to TRBJ2-1; D gene ambiguous. The sequence runs out 3 residues before the end of the CDR3; the remainder is reconstructed from the germline J gene. The CDR3 runs to 13 residues. Per the germline V gene, CDR1 is SNHLY and CDR2 is FYNNEI. Trimming stripped 7 bases from V and 0 bases from J, with 7 bases between.

On this clone: The read ends 3 residues shy of where the CDR3 ends; the end is completed using the germline J gene. This rearrangement joins TRBV6-2 or TRBV6-3 to TRBJ1-2; D perhaps matches TRBD1 (6 bases). V gave up 4 bases and J gave up 3 bases, with 15 bases separating them. Germline values: CDR1 MNHEY, CDR2 SVGEGT. The CDR3 contains 15 residues. CDR3 protein: CASSSYRAEHYGYTF. The sequenced part of the CDR3 DNA is TGTGCCAGCAGTTCCTACAGGGCGGAACACTATGGC.

A word on this clone: Read sequence stops 3 residues before the CDR3 end, and the germline J gene provides the missing end. The chain couples TRBV5-1 to TRBJ1-6, with no clear D. Germline CDR1 reads SGHRS; CDR2 reads YFSETQ. Trimming left V 0 bases short and J 7 bases short, with 14 bases between. The CDR3 is 16 residues long. CDR3 amino acids: CASSLAEGQTNSPLHF. The DNA read from the CDR3 is TGCGCCAGCAGCTTGGCCGAAGGGCAGACGAATTCACCC.

As regards this clone: The CDR3 is cut off 3 residues early in the read; its end comes from the germline J gene. The chain joins TRBV5-1 to TRBJ2-3; 7 bases fit TRBD1. CDR3 length equals 15 residues. Trimming at V came to 4 bases and at J to 2 bases, leaving 7 bases not matched to a gene. Germline assignment: CDR1 SGHRS and CDR2 YFSETQ. The CDR3 DNA, read in part, is TGCGCCAGCAGCGTAGGACAGGCGTCCACAGATACG. Its protein product is CASSVGQASTDT. From start to end, the CDR3 is CASSVGQASTDTQYF.

On this clone itself: The CDR3 end lies 3 residues beyond the end of the read and is filled in from the germline J gene. The chain couples TRBV4-1 to TRBJ2-3; no definite D call. V was pared by 1 base and J by 6 bases, with 8 bases between. This CDR3 is built from 13 residues. Germline lookup yields CDR1 MGHRA and CDR2 YSYEKL. The CDR3 protein is CASSQGLTDTQYF. The CDR3 bases that were read are TGCGCCAGCAGCCAAGGACTTACGGATACG.